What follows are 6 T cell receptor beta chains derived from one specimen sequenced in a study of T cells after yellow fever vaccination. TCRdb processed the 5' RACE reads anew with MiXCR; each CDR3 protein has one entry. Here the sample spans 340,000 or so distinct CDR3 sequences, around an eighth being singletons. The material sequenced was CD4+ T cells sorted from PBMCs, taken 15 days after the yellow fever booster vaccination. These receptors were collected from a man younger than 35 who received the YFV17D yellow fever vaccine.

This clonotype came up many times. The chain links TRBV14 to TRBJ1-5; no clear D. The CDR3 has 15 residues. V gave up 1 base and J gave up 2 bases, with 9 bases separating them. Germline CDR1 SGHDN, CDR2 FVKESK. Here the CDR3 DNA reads TGTGCCAGCAGCCAAGGATCCCCGGGCAATCAGCCCCAGCATTTT. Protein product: CASSQGSPGNQPQHF.

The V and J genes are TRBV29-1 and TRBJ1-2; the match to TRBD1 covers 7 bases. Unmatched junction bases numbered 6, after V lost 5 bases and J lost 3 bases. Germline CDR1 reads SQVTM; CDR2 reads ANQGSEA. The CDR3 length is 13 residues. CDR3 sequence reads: CSVPLTGYYGYTF. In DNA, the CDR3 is TGCAGCGTTCCTCTGACAGGGTACTATGGCTACACCTTC.

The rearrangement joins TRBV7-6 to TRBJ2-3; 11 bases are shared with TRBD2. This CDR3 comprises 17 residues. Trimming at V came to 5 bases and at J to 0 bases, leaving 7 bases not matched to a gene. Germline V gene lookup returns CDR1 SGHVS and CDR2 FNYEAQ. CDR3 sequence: CASSRILAGVSTDTQYF. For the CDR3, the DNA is TGTGCCAGCAGCCGAATACTAGCGGGGGTGAGCACAGATACGCAGTATTTT.

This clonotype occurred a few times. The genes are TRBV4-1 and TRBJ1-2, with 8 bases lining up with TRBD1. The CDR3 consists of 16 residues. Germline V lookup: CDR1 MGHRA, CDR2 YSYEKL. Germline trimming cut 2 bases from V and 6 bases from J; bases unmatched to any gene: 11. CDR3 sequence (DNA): TGCGCCAGCAGCCAACCGAGACAGGGGAGTGCCCATGGCTACACCTTC. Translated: CASSQPRQGSAHGYTF.

DNA of the CDR3: TGCGCCAGCAGCTTGGCGGCGTTCAGGGGGGAAGGCTACACCTTC. Its translation is CASSLAAFRGEGYTF. The chain combines TRBV5-1 with TRBJ1-2; TRBD1 aligns across 7 bases. The CDR3 runs 15 residues. Trimming cost V 0 bases and J 8 bases; bases outside gene matches: 10. CDR1 is SGHRS and CDR2 is YFSETQ in the germline V gene.

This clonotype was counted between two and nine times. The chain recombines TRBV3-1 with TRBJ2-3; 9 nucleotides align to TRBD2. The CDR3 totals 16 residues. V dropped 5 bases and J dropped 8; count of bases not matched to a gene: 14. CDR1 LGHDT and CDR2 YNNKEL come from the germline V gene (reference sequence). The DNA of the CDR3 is TGTGCCAGCAGCTCCTCGACTAGCGGCGACCGAGGTACGCAGTATTTT. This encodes CASSSSTSGDRGTQYF.